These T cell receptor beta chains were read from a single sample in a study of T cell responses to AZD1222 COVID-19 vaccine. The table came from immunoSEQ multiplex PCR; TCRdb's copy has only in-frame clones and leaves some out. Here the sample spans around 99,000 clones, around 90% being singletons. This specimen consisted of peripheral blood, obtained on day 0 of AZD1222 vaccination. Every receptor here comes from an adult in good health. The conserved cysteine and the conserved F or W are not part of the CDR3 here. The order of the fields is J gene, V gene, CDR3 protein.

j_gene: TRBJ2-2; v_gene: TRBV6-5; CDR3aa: ASSNRQVSGELF
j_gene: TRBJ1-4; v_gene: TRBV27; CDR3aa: ASSLSDGTNEKLF
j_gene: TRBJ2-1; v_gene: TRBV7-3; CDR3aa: ASSLTSGGPWEQF
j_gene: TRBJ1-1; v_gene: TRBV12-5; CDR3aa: ASGLGKSEAF
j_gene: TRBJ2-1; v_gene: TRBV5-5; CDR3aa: ASSTVGRDEQF
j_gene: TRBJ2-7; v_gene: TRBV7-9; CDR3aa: ASSSSGLAVSGGQY
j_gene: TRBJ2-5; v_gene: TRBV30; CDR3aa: TWSVRQFQETQY
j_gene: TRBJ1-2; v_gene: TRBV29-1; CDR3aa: SVETGGYGYT
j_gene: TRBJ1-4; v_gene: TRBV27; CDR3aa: ASKFGEANEKLF
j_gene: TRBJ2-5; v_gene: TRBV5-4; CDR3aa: ASTPGSSDGTQY
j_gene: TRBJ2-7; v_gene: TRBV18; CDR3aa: ASSPSERTSGI
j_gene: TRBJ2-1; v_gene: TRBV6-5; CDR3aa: ASSSDSYNEQF
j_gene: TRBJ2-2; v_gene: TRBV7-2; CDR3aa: ASSFSQGTGELF
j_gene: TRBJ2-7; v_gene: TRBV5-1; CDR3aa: ASSLGFSVQY
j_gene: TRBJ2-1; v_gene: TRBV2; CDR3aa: ASSESTQRVGEQF
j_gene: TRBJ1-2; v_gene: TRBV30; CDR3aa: AWSVRSQGVGGYT
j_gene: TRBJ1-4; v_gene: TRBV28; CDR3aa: ASSLFYTGGNEKLF
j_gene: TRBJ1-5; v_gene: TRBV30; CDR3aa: AWFSGPQH
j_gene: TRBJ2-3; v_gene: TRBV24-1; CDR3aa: ATSDSAGGTPSDTQY
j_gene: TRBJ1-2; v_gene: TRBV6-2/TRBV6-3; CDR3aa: ASSYSIGRSGYT
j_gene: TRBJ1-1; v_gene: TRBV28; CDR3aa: ANHPLRADTEAF
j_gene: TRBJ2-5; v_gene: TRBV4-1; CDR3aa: ASRPSTDRVGTQY
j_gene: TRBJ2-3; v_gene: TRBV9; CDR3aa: ASSATTDTQY
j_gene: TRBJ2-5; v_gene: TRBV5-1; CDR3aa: ASSTTGGPDLETQY
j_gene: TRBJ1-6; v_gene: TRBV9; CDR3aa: ASSVDSGSYNSPLH
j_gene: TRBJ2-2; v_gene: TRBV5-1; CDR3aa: ASSLGQGGTGELF
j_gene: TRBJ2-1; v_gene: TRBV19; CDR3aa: ASSIEVGLAGYEQF
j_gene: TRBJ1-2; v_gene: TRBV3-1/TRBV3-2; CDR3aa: ASSHTDYGYT
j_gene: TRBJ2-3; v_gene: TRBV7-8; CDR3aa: ASSLPFKGGTDTQY
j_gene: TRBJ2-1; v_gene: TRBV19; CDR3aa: ASWGGEQF
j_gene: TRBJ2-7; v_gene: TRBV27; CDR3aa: ASRGQGYYEQY
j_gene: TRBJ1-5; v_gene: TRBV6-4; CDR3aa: ASSLNSNQPQH
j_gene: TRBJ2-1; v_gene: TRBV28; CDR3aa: ASSFSGRGPGHEQF
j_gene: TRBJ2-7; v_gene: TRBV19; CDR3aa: ASSMGSLYEQY
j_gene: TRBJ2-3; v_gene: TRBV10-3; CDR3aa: AISGRQGATDTQY
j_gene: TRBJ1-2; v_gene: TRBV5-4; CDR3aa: ASTQGYGYT
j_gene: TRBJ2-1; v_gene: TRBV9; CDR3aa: ASSVEGQDYNEQF
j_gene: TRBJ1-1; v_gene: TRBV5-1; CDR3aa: ASSFQGTEAF
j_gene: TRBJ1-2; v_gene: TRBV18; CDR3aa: ASSPADARGYT
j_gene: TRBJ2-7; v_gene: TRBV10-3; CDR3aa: AIADSGTSNEQY
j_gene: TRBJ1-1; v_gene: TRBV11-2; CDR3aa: ASSSRESRDTRNTEAF
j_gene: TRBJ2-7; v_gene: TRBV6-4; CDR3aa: ASRAPGQTYEQY
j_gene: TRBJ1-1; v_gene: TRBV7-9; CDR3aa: ASSLSTWNTEAF
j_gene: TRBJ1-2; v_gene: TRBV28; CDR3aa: ASSLNLYGYT
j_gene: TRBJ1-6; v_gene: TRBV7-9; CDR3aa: ASSSGGDSLH
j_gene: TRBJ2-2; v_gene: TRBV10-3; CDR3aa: AISGTGDTGELF
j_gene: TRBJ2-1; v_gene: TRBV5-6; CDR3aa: ASSLHGNSYNEQF
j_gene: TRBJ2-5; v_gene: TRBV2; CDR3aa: ASRALAGGLETQY
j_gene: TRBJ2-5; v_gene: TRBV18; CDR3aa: ASSPRLGGETQY
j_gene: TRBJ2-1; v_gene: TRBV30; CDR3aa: ASTSGRARGLNEQF
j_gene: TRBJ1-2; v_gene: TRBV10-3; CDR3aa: AAKGQRMYGYT
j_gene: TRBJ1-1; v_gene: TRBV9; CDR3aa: ASSPTGQYTEAF
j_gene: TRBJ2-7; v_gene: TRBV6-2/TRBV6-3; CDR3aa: ASSYRPGIEPYEQY
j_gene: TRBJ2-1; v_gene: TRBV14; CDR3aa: ASKGQGSYNEQF
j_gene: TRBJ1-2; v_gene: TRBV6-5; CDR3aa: ASKGSQYGYT
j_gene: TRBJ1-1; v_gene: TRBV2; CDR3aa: ASSEVMNTEAF
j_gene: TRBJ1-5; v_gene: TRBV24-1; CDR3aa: ATSGVSSANNQPQH
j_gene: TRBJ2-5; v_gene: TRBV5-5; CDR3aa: ASSLVYAETQY
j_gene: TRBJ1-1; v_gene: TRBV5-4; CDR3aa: ASSLRGVDTEAF